These 2 T cell receptor beta chains were sequenced from one sample in a study of T cell repertoires in cytomegalovirus infection. TCRdb passed the reads through MiXCR, listing each CDR3 protein once. The sample shows fewer than 250,000 distinct CDR3 sequences, approximately 22% of them seen only once. Sequenced material: CD8+ T cells from PBMCs. Source of these receptors: a human donor in good health (CMV status not recorded). Some clones in this sample may be carry-over from other donors' samples.

This rearrangement joins TRBV28 to TRBJ2-5, with 8 nucleotides matching TRBD2. Germline CDR1 MDHEN, CDR2 SYDVKM. There are 15 residues in the CDR3. The J segment lost 2 bases and the V segment lost 6 bases, leaving 8 bases of the junction unmatched. CDR3 residues: CASRYLAGAQETQYF. DNA of the CDR3: TGTGCCAGCAGATATCTAGCGGGCGCACAAGAGACCCAGTACTTC.

V is TRBV29-1 and J is TRBJ2-1; a possible D gene is TRBD1 (6 bases). Germline CDR1 and CDR2: SQVTM and ANQGSEA. The CDR3 sequence is 13 residues long. The V end was cut by 6 bases, the J end by 4 bases, with 13 bases between. Here the CDR3 DNA reads TGCAGCGTAACAGGGAATTTGTACAATGAGCAGTTCTTC. Encoded protein: CSVTGNLYNEQFF.